The source of this T cell receptor (beta chain) is a study of T cell responses to AZD1222 COVID-19 vaccine (dated by TCRdb to the early 2020s). Context from the whole study: AZD1222 recipients whose second dose came at about 4 weeks and those whose second dose came at about 12 weeks were combined into one group, since spike-specific TCR depth and breadth did not differ between the two schedules. Trial participants were enrolled by age into subgroups of 18-55, 56-69 and 70-plus years, and about 150, 27 and 61 TCR-sequenced participants, respectively, were included in these subgroups. A total of approximately 240 trial participants underwent TCR sequencing, of whom more than 200 had received two doses of AZD1222 and around 26 had received two doses of the MenACWY control vaccine.

With respect to this clone: Its target antigen remains unknown. No much larger clone exists at a distance of one base, and base qualities are not known.

The CDR3 regions of human TCRbeta chains were analyzed by immunosequencing. The original methods were these. Repertoire TCRs were matched against a reference library of SARS-CoV-2-specific TCRs generated with the MIRA antigen-specificity platform. Breadth was defined as the fraction of unique TCRs that were SARS-CoV-2-associated. Depth was defined as the fraction of total T cells that were SARS-CoV-2-associated. Each spike-specific TCR was assigned to its reactive spike region and to a CD4 or CD8 class using the MIRA data. Log10-transformed breadth and depth values were compared by one-way ANOVA with Sidak's multiple comparisons tests. TCRdb holds this immuneACCESS table with in-frame rearrangements only. Some clones are missing; in checked studies, unresolved V genes explain under half, and the rest has no known cause. From that table come the V and J calls and clone size; the DNA was used to work out D and trimming. This sample holds roughly 130,000 clones; about 93% were observed only once. The top ten clones comprise 6.6% of the sample.

Study-level results and caveats: Participants were mostly white British and included more females than males, and it was suggested by the authors that clonal diversity may have been underestimated. The 56-69-year group was small, and its depth increase did not reach significance, likely because of low power. Only a handful of AZD1222 recipients were SARS-CoV-2 seropositive at baseline, limiting conclusions about previously exposed vaccinees. The whole spike protein was spanned by vaccine-associated CD4 TCRs, and dominant responses were seen in regions 160-218 and 743-854. Because no samples from the day 14 peak response were available, repertoires could be characterized only after the peak T cell response. After two AZD1222 doses, both the breadth and the depth of spike-specific TCRs were significantly higher than at day 0 and than in MenACWY recipients. Reportedly, almost half of the unique spike-specific TCRs recognized epitopes lying outside the regions that are mutated in the B.1.351 and B.1.1.7 variants.

Clipping removes 4 bases from V and 3 bases from J, with 13 as the unmatched junction base count. Inclusive of the bounding cysteine and phenylalanine, the CDR3 is 19 residues long. Only the CDR3 DNA stays, 57 bases, in frame from base 1. The germline V gene specifies SGHAT as CDR1 and FQNNGV as CDR2. The time point label on this specimen signifies: baseline before first vaccination. Vaccinee samples were obtained from the UK trials COV001 and COV002, which included a single-blind randomized controlled phase 2/3 trial of AZD1222 (ChAdOx1 nCoV-19) in healthy adults. For TCRbeta chain sequencing, PBMC samples from trial participants were taken at day 0 and at day 28 after the second dose.

The chain was built from TRBV11-2 and TRBJ2-7, and 15 junction bases match TRBD2. The source was peripheral blood, collected on day 0 of AZD1222 vaccination. This TCR was sampled from an adult in good health. The CDR3 reads CASSSLRTSGRGVDYEQYF. The sequence in DNA is TGTGCCAGCAGCTCTCTTCGGACTAGCGGGAGGGGAGTGGACTACGAGCAGTACTTC. Reference TRBV11-2 and TRBJ2-7 genes cover what lies past the CDR3, so the full variable domain is EAGVAQSPRYKIIEKRQSVAFWCNPISGHATLYWYQQILGQGPKLLIQFQNNGVVDDSQLPKDRFSAERLKGVDSTLKIQPAKLEDSAVYLCASSSLRTSGRGVDYEQYFGPGTRLTVT.